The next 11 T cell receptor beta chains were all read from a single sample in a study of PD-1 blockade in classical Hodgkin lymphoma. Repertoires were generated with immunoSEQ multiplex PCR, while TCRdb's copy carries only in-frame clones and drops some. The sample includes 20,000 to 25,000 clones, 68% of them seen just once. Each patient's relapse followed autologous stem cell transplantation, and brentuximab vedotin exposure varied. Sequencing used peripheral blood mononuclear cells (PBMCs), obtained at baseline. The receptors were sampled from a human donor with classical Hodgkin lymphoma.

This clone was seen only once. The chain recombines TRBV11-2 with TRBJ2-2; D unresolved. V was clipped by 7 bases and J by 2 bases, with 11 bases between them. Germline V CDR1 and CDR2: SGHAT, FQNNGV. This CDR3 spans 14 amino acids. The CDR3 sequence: CASTRQTNTGELFF. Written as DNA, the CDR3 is TGTGCCAGCACCCGTCAAACCAACACCGGGGAGCTGTTTTTT.

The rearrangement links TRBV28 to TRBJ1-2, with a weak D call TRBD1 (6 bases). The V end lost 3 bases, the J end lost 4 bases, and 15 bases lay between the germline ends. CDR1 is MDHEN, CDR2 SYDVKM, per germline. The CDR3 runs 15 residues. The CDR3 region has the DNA TGTGCCAGCAGTTTCCGAGGGGGGGTCCTCTATGGCTACACCTTC. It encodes CASSFRGGVLYGYTF.

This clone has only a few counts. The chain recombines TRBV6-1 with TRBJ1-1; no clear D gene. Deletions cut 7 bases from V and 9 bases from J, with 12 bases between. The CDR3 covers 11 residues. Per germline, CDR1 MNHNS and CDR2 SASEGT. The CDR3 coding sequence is TGTGCCAGCACTTTGGCAGACAAAGCTTTCTTT. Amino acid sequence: CASTLADKAFF.

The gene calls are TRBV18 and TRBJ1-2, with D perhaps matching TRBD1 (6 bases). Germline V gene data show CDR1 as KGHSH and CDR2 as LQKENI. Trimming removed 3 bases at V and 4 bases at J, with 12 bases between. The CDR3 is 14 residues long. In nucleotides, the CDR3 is TGTGCCAGCTCACCTGGAGGACAGTTCTATGGCTACACCTTC. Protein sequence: CASSPGGQFYGYTF. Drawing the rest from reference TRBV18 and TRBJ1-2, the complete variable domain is NAGVMQNPRHLVRRRGQEARLRCSPMKGHSHVYWYRQLPEEGLKFMVYLQKENIIDESGMPKERFSAEFPKEGPSILRIQQVVRGDSAAYFCASSPGGQFYGYTFGSGTRLTVV.

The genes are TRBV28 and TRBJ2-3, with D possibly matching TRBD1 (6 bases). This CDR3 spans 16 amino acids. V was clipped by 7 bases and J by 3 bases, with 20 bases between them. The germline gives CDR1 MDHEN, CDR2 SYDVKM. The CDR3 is CASMSGGPSLTDTQYF. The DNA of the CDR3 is TGTGCCAGCATGAGTGGGGGCCCCTCTTTGACAGATACGCAGTATTTT.

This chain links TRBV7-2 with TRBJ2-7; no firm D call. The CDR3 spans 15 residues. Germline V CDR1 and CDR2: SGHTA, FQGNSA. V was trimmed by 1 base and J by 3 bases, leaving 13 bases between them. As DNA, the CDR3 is TGTGCCAGCAGCTTAGTTGTGGGCTCCTTCTACGAGCAGTACTTC. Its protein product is CASSLVVGSFYEQYF. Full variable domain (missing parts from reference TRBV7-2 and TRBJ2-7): GAGVSQSPSNKVTEKGKDVELRCDPISGHTALYWYRQSLGQGLEFLIYFQGNSAPDKSGLPSDRFSAERTGGSVSTLTIQRTQQEDSAVYLCASSLVVGSFYEQYFGPGTRLTVT.

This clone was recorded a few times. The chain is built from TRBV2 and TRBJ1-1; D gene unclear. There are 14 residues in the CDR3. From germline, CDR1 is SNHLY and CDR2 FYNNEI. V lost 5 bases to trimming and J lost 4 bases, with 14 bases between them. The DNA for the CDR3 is TGTGCCAGCAGTATAAGACAAGGACGCACTGAAGCTTTCTTT. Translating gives CASSIRQGRTEAFF. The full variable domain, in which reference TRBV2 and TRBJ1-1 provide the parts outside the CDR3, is EPEVTQTPSHQVTQMGQEVILRCVPISNHLYFYWYRQILGQKVEFLVSFYNNEISEKSEIFDDQFSVERPDGSNFTLKIRSTKLEDSAMYFCASSIRQGRTEAFFGQGTRLTVV.

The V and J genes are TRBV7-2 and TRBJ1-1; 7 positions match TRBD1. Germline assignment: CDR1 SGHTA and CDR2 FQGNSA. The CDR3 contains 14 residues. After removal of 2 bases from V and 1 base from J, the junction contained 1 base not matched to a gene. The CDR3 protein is CASSLRQGNTEAFF. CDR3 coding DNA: TGTGCCAGCAGCTTACGACAGGGGAACACTGAAGCTTTCTTT.

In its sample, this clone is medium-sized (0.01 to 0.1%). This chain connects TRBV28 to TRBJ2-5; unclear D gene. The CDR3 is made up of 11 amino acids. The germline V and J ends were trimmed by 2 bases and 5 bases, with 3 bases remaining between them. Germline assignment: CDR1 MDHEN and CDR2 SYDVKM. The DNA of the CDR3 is TGTGCCAGCAGTTTAAGGGAGACCCAGTACTTC. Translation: CASSLRETQYF. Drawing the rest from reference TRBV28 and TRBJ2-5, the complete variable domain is DVKVTQSSRYLVKRTGEKVFLECVQDMDHENMFWYRQDPGLGLRLIYFSYDVKMKEKGDIPEGYSVSREKKERFSLILESASTNQTSMYLCASSLRETQYFGPGTRLLVL.

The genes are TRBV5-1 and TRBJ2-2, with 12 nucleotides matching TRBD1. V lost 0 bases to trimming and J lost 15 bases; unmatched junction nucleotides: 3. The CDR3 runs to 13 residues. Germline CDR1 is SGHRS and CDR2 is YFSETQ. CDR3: CASSLEGQGAMFF. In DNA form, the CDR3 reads TGCGCCAGCAGCTTGGAGGGACAGGGGGCGATGTTTTTT.

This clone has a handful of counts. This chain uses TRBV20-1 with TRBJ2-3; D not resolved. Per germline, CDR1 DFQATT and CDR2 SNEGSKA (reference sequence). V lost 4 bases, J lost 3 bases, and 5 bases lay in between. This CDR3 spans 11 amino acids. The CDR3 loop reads CSAKQTDTQYF. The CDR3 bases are TGCAGTGCTAAGCAAACAGATACGCAGTATTTT.